These 3 T cell receptor beta chains were all obtained from the same sample, sequenced in a study of CD8 T cells in ankylosing spondylitis. The study's findings and limits: Ankylosing spondylitis blood appeared to carry a characteristic TCR beta motif of several highly homologous variants.

TCRdb redid the calling of the 5' RACE reads with MiXCR, one entry per CDR3 protein. The sample gives about 390,000 distinct CDR3 sequences, about 20% of which show up once; roughly 16% is in the top ten. No antigen has been assigned to these receptors. Sequencing used blood, either unsorted or a sorted T cell fraction (not recorded which). Receptors were obtained from a male donor with ankylosing spondylitis.

This clonotype was seen a handful of times. The chain combines TRBV20-1 with TRBJ2-3; 10 nucleotides agree with TRBD2. Germline lookup yields CDR1 DFQATT and CDR2 SNEGSKA (reference sequence). The CDR3 covers 15 residues. The trim removed 5 bases at V and 4 bases at J, leaving 9 bases unmatched. Here the CDR3 reads CSAPSGREVPDTQYF. The DNA for the CDR3 is TGCAGTGCTCCGAGCGGGAGGGAAGTTCCAGATACGCAGTATTTT.

This clonotype was picked up a small number of times. This chain links TRBV29-1 with TRBJ1-3, with 9 bases that match TRBD1. The CDR3 runs 12 residues. After removal of 1 base from V and 8 bases from J, the junction contained 0 bases not matched to a gene. CDR1 SQVTM and CDR2 ANQGSEA come from the germline V gene. CDR3: CSVEGTGDTIYF. CDR3 nucleotide sequence: TGCAGCGTTGAAGGGACAGGGGACACCATATATTTT.

V and J are TRBV12-3 or TRBV12-4 and TRBJ1-5; no definite D call. Between the trimmed V and J ends, which lost 2 bases and 7 bases, there was a span of 6 bases. This CDR3 is built from 12 residues. This CDR3 reads CASSLYFQPQHF. The CDR3 coding sequence is TGTGCCAGCAGTTTATATTTCCAGCCCCAGCATTTT.